The source of this T cell receptor beta chain is a study of spatial heterogeneity in lung cancer. Study-wide results and caveats: The appearance of ubiquitous expanded tumor TCRs in blood was greater at resection than follow-up.

Each CDR3 protein gets one entry after TCRdb re-called the 5' RACE reads with MiXCR. The data show more than 60,000 distinct CDR3 sequences, under 8.5% seen once. As for time point: sample taken at primary tumor resection. Donation came from over 60 patients with untreated early-stage non-small cell lung cancer. Whole RNA came from tumor, nontumor lung or frozen PBMC and was sequenced without being sorted. Looked up from germline, CDR1 is SGHRS and CDR2 is YFSETQ. The CDR3 totals 15 residues. Remarks on this clonotype: Its cognate antigen is unknown. An end of the junction does not agree with germline; a read error may underlie this.

The chain links TRBV5-1 to TRBJ1-1, with TRBD1 identical over 9 bases. This sample comprised PBMCs, obtained at surgery. The receptor was isolated from a male donor with early-stage non-small cell lung cancer. Here the CDR3 reads CASSLATGGNTGAFF. The CDR3 region has the DNA TGCGCCAGCAGCTTGGCGACAGGGGGAAACACTGGAGCTTTCTTT.